This T cell receptor (beta chain) was retrieved from a study of blood T cells in healthy people across ages. Germline CDR1 and CDR2: SGHTA and FQGTGA. The CDR3 is 15 amino acids. Alongside a J-beta primer mix, a sample-barcoded 5' primer served in a second PCR lasting roughly 6 to 12 cycles. Every single cDNA molecule received a tag from a template-switch adaptor with 12 random nucleotides. TCRdb re-called the 5' RACE reads through MiXCR, storing one row per CDR3 protein. Of about 1 million distinct CDR3 sequences in the sample, 45% were seen once. Remarks on this clonotype: At one boundary the junction diverges from the germline segment, which might be a read error.

The sequencing input was blood. The clonotype originates from an older woman in good health. V and J are TRBV7-3 and TRBJ2-1, with 7 positions matching TRBD2. The CDR3: CATSLTGGSYNEQFF. The CDR3 DNA reads TGTGCCACCAGCCTGACGGGGGGCTCCTACAATGAGCAGTTCTTC.